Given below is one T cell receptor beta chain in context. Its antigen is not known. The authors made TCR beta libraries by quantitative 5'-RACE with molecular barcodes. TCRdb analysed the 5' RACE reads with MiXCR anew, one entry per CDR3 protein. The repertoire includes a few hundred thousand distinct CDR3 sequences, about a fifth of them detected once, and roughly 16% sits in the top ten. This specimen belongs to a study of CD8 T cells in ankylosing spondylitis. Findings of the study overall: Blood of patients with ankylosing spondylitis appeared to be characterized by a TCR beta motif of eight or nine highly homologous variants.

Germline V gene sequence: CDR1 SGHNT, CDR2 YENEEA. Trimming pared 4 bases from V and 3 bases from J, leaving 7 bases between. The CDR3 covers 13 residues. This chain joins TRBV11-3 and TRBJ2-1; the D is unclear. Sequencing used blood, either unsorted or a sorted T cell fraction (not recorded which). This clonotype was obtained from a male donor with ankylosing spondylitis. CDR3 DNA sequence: TGTGCCAGCAGCTCTCCCATCTACAATGAGCAGTTCTTC. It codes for CASSSPIYNEQFF. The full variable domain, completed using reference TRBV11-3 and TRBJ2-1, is EAGVVQSPRYKIIEKKQPVAFWCNPISGHNTLYWYLQNLGQGPELLIRYENEEAVDDSQLPKDRFSAERLKGVDSTLKIQPAELGDSAVYLCASSSPIYNEQFFGPGTRLTVL.